Included here is one TCR beta chain sequence, with context. The antigen is unknown. Trimming stripped 5 bases from V and 3 bases from J, with 11 bases between. The CDR3 is 14 amino acids. CDR1 is MNHEY, CDR2 SMNVEV, per germline (reference sequence). These data belong to a study of T cell responses to AZD1222 COVID-19 vaccine. Findings of the study overall: There were vaccine-associated CD4 TCRs across spike, dominant at 160-218 and 743-854.

Libraries were prepared by immunoSEQ multiplex PCR; TCRdb keeps only in-frame clonotypes and omits some of them. This table has 90,000 or so clones, 89% appearing once. The chain has TRBV27 and TRBJ1-5, with a weak D call TRBD1 (5 bases). Specimen: peripheral blood, collected 28 days after the second AZD1222 dose. The sequence was obtained from an adult who received the AZD1222 COVID-19 vaccine. CDR3 bases: TGTGCCAGCAGTAACCGGGGCCCCAATCAGCCCCAGCATTTT. This encodes CASSNRGPNQPQHF.